This is a list of T cell receptor beta chains from one sample in a study of blood T cells in healthy people across ages. Using its own MiXCR run on the 5' RACE reads, TCRdb lists one record per CDR3 protein. The sample includes about 800,000 distinct CDR3 sequences, 20% to 25% seen only once; the top ten take roughly 3.8%. This sample was also put to use in a study of T cells of mothers and their children.

Sequencing was done on a sample of blood. The source is a boy between 10 and 17 years old in good health. Both conserved end residues are trimmed from each CDR3. Fields, in order: J gene, D gene, V gene, CDR3 length, CDR3 protein. The D gene is left open where the match is weak.

>TRBJ2-2|NA|TRBV28|11
ASEGRPSGELF
>TRBJ2-7|NA|TRBV6-6|14
ASSYASQDPFYEQY
>TRBJ2-5|NA|TRBV29-1|10
SVGQTQETQY
>TRBJ1-4|NA|TRBV12-3/TRBV12-4|11
ASLVSTNEKLF
>TRBJ1-6|TRBD1|TRBV20-1|12
SASQDRLPAPLH
>TRBJ1-5|NA|TRBV28|13
ASSFSLTGPRPQH
>TRBJ2-3|NA|TRBV24-1|12
ATSDTQGSDTQY
>TRBJ2-5|TRBD1|TRBV29-1|13
SVLTGGFSRETQY
>TRBJ1-1|NA|TRBV29-1|11
SVERGVNTEAF
>TRBJ2-7|NA|TRBV29-1|11
SVVEGEAYEQY
>NA|NA|TRBV27|13
ASSLSRAPENEQF
>TRBJ1-1|TRBD1|TRBV3-1|11
ASSQEDRPEAF
>NA|NA|TRBV24-1|11
ATGRGDSNEQF
>TRBJ1-6|NA|TRBV4-3|16
ASSQDYLDNSYNSPLH
>TRBJ1-5|NA|TRBV4-1|13
ASSQAARVGQPQH
>TRBJ1-1|NA|TRBV29-1|11
SAEKVVNTEAF
>TRBJ2-2|NA|TRBV6-5|11
ASSYSATGELF
>TRBJ2-5|TRBD2|TRBV2|12
ASRTTSTKETQY
>TRBJ2-7|TRBD1|TRBV3-1|12
ASSPRDRGPEQY
>TRBJ2-1|NA|TRBV29-1|11
SVVPGNYNEQF
>TRBJ2-3|TRBD2|TRBV25-1|14
ASSPLVAGGTDTQY
>TRBJ2-2|NA|TRBV11-3|12
ASSSGKGAGELF
>NA|NA|TRBV7-8|12
ASSHSGGAYEQY
>TRBJ2-1|TRBD2|TRBV20-1|11
SASRGAYNEQF
>TRBJ1-1|NA|TRBV7-6|20
ASSLAAAGFTRVSTSDTEAF
>NA|TRBD1|TRBV14|10
ASSQPGGDQY
>TRBJ1-6|TRBD1|TRBV6-5|13
ASSTGNRGGSPLH
>TRBJ1-1|NA|TRBV27|11
ASSLTVRTEAF
>TRBJ2-7|TRBD1|TRBV20-1|12
SASPGTASYEQY
>TRBJ1-1|NA|TRBV5-6|18
ASSLVPRVSPGFQNTEAF
>TRBJ1-1|NA|TRBV3-1|11
ASSQDLVAEAF
>TRBJ2-6|NA|TRBV28|15
ASSLGVGASGANVLT
>TRBJ2-1|NA|TRBV4-3|14
ASSPETGDSYNEQF
>TRBJ2-5|NA|TRBV7-3|12
ASSLTADWGTQY
>TRBJ2-2|NA|TRBV6-2/TRBV6-3|12
ASSTPSYTGELF
>NA|NA|TRBV27|10
ASSWGGAEQF
>TRBJ1-2|NA|TRBV27|13
ASSPRSDRPYGYT
>TRBJ2-7|NA|TRBV4-3|11
ASSQPGSYEQY
>TRBJ2-3|NA|TRBV20-1|11
SAIYLSGDTQY
>TRBJ1-2|NA|TRBV14|12
ASSQGLPFYGYT
>TRBJ1-1|NA|TRBV5-1|14
ASSPGDTRWGTEAF
>TRBJ1-1|NA|TRBV20-1|10
SASRGFAEAF
>TRBJ1-1|NA|TRBV3-1|12
ANSHQGLNTEAF
>NA|TRBD1|TRBV27|14
ASSSHPGQGGYEQY
>TRBJ2-1|NA|TRBV9|14
ASSVAVGRAYNEQF
>TRBJ2-7|NA|TRBV7-9|10
ASSPRATEQY